The clone carrying this T cell receptor (beta chain) was observed a handful of times. Germline CDR1 and CDR2: SGHKS and YYEKEE (reference sequence). Deletions cut 5 bases from V and 6 bases from J, with 15 bases between. The CDR3 covers 13 residues. PCR was performed using 60 Vbeta and 13 Jbeta primers. The table came from immunoSEQ multiplex PCR; TCRdb's copy has only in-frame clones and leaves some out. The sample yields 95,000 to 150,000 clones, 83% seen once. This sample is drawn from a study of cytomegalovirus exposure and HLA in healthy donors. This sequence joins TRBV5-5 and TRBJ2-7, with D tentatively TRBD2 (5 bases). The sequenced sample consisted of PBMCs. This TCR derives from a woman between 35 and 50 years old in good health and CMV-seropositive. The CDR3 spells CASSSPRGREQYF. The CDR3 nucleotides are TGTGCCAGCAGTAGTCCCCGGGGTCGCGAGCAGTACTTC. The entire variable domain, with the rest obtained from reference TRBV5-5 and TRBJ2-7, is as follows: DAGVTQSPTHLIKTRGQQVTLRCSPISGHKSVSWYQQVLGQGPQFIFQYYEKEERGRGNFPDRFSARQFPNYSSELNVNALLLGDSALYLCASSSPRGREQYFGPGTRLTVT.